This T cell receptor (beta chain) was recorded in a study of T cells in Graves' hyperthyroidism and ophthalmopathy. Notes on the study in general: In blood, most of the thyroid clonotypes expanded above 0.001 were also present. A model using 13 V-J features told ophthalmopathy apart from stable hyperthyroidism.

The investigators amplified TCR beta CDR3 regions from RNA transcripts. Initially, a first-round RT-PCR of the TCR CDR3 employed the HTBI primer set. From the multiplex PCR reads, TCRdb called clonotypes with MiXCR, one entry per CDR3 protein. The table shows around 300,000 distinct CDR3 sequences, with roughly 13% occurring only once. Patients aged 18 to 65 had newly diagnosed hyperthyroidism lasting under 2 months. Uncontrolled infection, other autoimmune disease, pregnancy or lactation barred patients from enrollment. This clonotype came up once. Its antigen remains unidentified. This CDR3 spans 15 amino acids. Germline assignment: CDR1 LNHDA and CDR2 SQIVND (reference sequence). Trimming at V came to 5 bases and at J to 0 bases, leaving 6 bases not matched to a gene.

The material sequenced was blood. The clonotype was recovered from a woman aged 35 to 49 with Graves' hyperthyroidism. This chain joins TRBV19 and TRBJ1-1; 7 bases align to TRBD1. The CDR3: CASSGMGQLNTEAFF. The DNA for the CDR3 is TGTGCCAGTAGTGGCATGGGACAGTTGAACACTGAAGCTTTCTTT.